This record covers a single T cell receptor (beta chain). Its antigen has not been determined. No base qualities exist here, and no much larger clone lies one base off it. One collaborating source in Seattle enrolled patients during active infection and followed them longitudinally through the course of disease. The collaborating institutions used their own protocols to collect whole blood in K2EDTA tubes. For TCRbeta analysis, collaborators shipped samples as frozen whole blood, isolated PBMCs, or DNA extracted from either of those sample types. This specimen comes from a study of blood T cell repertoires in COVID-19 (dated by TCRdb to 2018 to 2021). With respect to the entire study: Samples from collaborators originated in the United States, Italy and Spain and spanned both the acute and convalescent phases of COVID-19. Samples were obtained from the ongoing ImmuneRACE study (first 160 participants) and from over a thousand subjects provided by 6 global collaborators. Deeply sampled blood TCRbeta repertoires from subjects exposed to, actively infected with, or recovered from COVID-19 were included in the dataset. Nearly every sample came with metadata listing a de-identified subject ID, COVID-19 status, age in years and sex. The prospective study material was composed of cDNA or gDNA derived from T cells, B-cell-depleted T cells, or PBMCs. A freely available public database, intended as a resource for researchers studying the immune response to SARS-CoV-2, is where the repertoires were released. Where available, HLA class I and class II types were taken from metadata supplied by the sample provider and were not determined by assay-based typing.

The germline V gene encodes CDR1 MGHRA and CDR2 YSYEKL. V loses 5 bases at its end and J loses 3 bases; junction bases beyond the gene matches: 7. The CDR3 has 16 amino acids, counting the end cysteine and phenylalanine. Solely the CDR3 DNA is kept, with 48 bases framed from the first base. Beyond this particular receptor, the publication reports: How much clinical and demographic metadata was included differed by source and by participant, and the metadata was provided uncurated.

The immunoSEQ Assay, a bias-controlled multiplex PCR, was used to amplify TCRbeta CDR3 regions from genomic DNA. The study's own analysis went as follows. The number of nucleated cells in each sample was estimated by amplification of reference gene primers within the assay. Sequence reads were collapsed and filtered to measure the absolute abundance of every unique TCRbeta CDR3 rearrangement. For each sample, productive Simpson clonality was calculated as the square root of Simpson's diversity index across productive rearrangements. TCRdb retrieved this table from immuneACCESS and kept in-frame rearrangements only. Not all clones are present; in checked studies, unresolved V genes account for under half, and no reason is known for the remainder. That table supplies the V and J calls and clone size; D and trimming were determined from the DNA. Within this sample are about half a million clones, with approximately 92% of them counted one time only. Jointly, the top ten make up roughly 0.9% of the sample.

The TCR originated in a man aged 18 to 29 with COVID-19, enrolled during active disease. Sequencing input: peripheral blood. The rearrangement joined TRBV4-1 to TRBJ2-7, with 13 central nucleotides matching TRBD2. The DNA sequence reads TGCGCCAGCAGCTTCCGACTAGCGGGAGGAGTCTACGAGCAGTACTTC. This gives the protein CASSFRLAGGVYEQYF.